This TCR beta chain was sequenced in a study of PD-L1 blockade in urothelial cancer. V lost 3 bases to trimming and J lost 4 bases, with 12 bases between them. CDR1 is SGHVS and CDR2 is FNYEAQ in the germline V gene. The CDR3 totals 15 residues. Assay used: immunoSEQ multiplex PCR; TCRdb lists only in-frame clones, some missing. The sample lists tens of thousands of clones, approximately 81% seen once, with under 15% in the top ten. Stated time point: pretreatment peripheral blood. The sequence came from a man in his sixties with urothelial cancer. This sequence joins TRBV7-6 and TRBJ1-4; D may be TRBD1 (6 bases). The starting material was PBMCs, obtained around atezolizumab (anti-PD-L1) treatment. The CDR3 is CASSFTTGRNEKLFF. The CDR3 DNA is TGTGCCAGCAGCTTTACGACAGGCCGTAATGAAAAACTGTTTTTT. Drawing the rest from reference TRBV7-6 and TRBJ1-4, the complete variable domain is GAGVSQSPRYKVTKRGQDVALRCDPISGHVSLYWYRQALGQGPEFLTYFNYEAQQDKSGLPNDRFSAERPEGSISTLTIQRTEQRDSAMYRCASSFTTGRNEKLFFGSGTQLSVL.